The 29 T cell receptor beta chains given below trace back to one sample, sequenced in a study of blood T cell repertoires in COVID-19. Method: immunoSEQ multiplex PCR; TCRdb's copy keeps in-frame clones and lacks some. This table holds more than 250,000 clones, 70% to 90% found once. Sequenced: PBMCs or T cells enriched from blood (not recorded which). The receptor source for this set is a woman aged 25 to 39 who had recovered from COVID-19.

The rearrangement uses TRBV7-2 and TRBJ1-1, with TRBD1 matching 7 bases. Germline loops: CDR1 SGHTA, CDR2 FQGNSA. The V segment lost 3 bases and the J segment 11 bases; nucleotides outside the gene matches: 6. This CDR3 is built from 12 residues. The CDR3 region is CASSFGGTDAFF. CDR3 bases: TGTGCCAGCAGCTTCGGCGGGACAGACGCTTTCTTT.

V is TRBV5-1 and J is TRBJ1-4; a weak D match, TRBD1 (6 bases). Germline V lookup: CDR1 SGHRS, CDR2 YFSETQ. The CDR3 extends over 14 amino acids. The V and J ends lost 1 base and 5 bases respectively, with 9 bases between them. The CDR3, as DNA: TGCGCCAGCAGCTTGAGGACAGCGAATGAAAAACTGTTTTTT. This gives the protein CASSLRTANEKLFF.

The chain combines TRBV6-5 with TRBJ2-1, with a tentative D call TRBD1 (5 bases). Germline CDR1 is MNHEY and CDR2 is SVGAGI. Trimming took off 6 bases at V and 6 bases at J, with 9 bases between the two ends. This CDR3 contains 12 residues. CDR3 loop: CASSRDSNEQFF. CDR3 in DNA: TGTGCCAGCAGCCGCGACAGCAATGAGCAGTTCTTC.

The rearrangement links TRBV29-1 to TRBJ1-2; TRBD1 is a possible D gene (5 bases). This CDR3 is built from 15 residues. Trimming removed 4 bases from V and 5 bases from J, with 20 bases in between. CDR1 SQVTM and CDR2 ANQGSEA come from the germline V gene. CDR3 loop: CSVGGQADSSYGYTF. Here the CDR3 DNA reads TGCAGCGTTGGGGGCCAGGCCGACTCATCGTATGGCTACACCTTC.

The CDR3 DNA reads as TGTGCCACCAGTGAACCCCTAGCGGGGGCGCCCACCCAGTACTTC. Its translation is CATSEPLAGAPTQYF. The rearrangement links TRBV24-1 to TRBJ2-5; 10 bases fit TRBD2. The V gene's germline CDR1 is KGHDR and CDR2 SFDVKD. The CDR3 sequence is 15 residues long. The J segment lost 8 bases and the V segment lost 4 bases, leaving 9 bases of the junction unmatched.

V is TRBV2 and J is TRBJ1-4, with 8 bases matching TRBD1. Germline V gives CDR1 SNHLY, CDR2 FYNNEI. With 6 bases clipped from V and 13 bases from J, the junction kept 13 bases outside the gene matches. The CDR3 totals 14 residues. CDR3 amino acids: CASSWGQEAPPLFF. The CDR3 nucleotides are TGTGCCAGCAGCTGGGGACAGGAGGCCCCCCCACTGTTTTTT.

This chain links TRBV19 with TRBJ2-1; 10 bases are a match to TRBD2. The CDR3 is made up of 15 amino acids. Losses at the gene ends were 7 bases for V and 7 bases for J; bases not matched to a gene: 10. Germline-derived CDR1 and CDR2 are LNHDA and SQIVND (reference sequence). In DNA, the CDR3 is TGTGCCAGTATTGATAGCGGGGGGCCCTGGAATGAGCAGTTCTTC. It codes for CASIDSGGPWNEQFF.

This chain joins TRBV2 and TRBJ1-5, with 7 nucleotides matching TRBD1. Germline V gives CDR1 SNHLY, CDR2 FYNNEI. V was clipped by 8 bases and J by 2 bases; unmatched bases: 6. The CDR3 is made up of 14 amino acids. CDR3 sequence: CASEQGSGNQPQHF. CDR3 nucleotides: TGTGCCAGCGAACAGGGGTCGGGCAATCAGCCCCAGCATTTT. The complete variable domain, with remaining parts taken from reference TRBV2 and TRBJ1-5, reads EPEVTQTPSHQVTQMGQEVILRCVPISNHLYFYWYRQILGQKVEFLVSFYNNEISEKSEIFDDQFSVERPDGSNFTLKIRSTKLEDSAMYFCASEQGSGNQPQHFGDGTRLSIL.

The V call is TRBV18, the J call TRBJ2-1; D may be TRBD2 (5 bases). Germline V gives CDR1 KGHSH, CDR2 LQKENI. This CDR3 has 15 residues. Trimming took 0 bases from V and 5 from J, leaving 11 bases between them. This CDR3 reads CASSPPWAGDNEQFF. As DNA, the CDR3 is TGTGCCAGCTCACCACCGTGGGCGGGTGACAATGAGCAGTTCTTC.

The J gene is TRBJ1-1, the V gene TRBV7-9, with 7 nucleotides matching TRBD1. V was clipped by 5 bases and J by 3 bases; unmatched bases: 0. The CDR3 totals 12 residues. Germline V gene lookup returns CDR1 SEHNR and CDR2 FQNEAQ (reference sequence). The CDR3 DNA reads TGTGCCAGCAGCGACAGGGACACTGAAGCTTTCTTT. Translated: CASSDRDTEAFF.

The chain is built from TRBV18 and TRBJ2-3; 10 bases agree with TRBD1. Trimming removed 6 bases from V and 0 bases from J; junction bases left unmatched: 9. In germline, CDR1 is KGHSH, CDR2 LQKENI. CDR3 length: 17 amino acids. DNA for the CDR3: TGTGCCAGCTCCCCAATAAGGACAGGGGGAAGCACAGATACGCAGTATTTT. It yields the protein CASSPIRTGGSTDTQYF. Full variable domain (remainder filled in from reference TRBV18 and TRBJ2-3): NAGVMQNPRHLVRRRGQEARLRCSPMKGHSHVYWYRQLPEEGLKFMVYLQKENIIDESGMPKERFSAEFPKEGPSILRIQQVVRGDSAAYFCASSPIRTGGSTDTQYFGPGTRLTVL.

V is TRBV3-1 (or the pseudogene TRBV3-2) and J is TRBJ2-1, with TRBD2 matching over 8 bases. Germline CDR1 reads LGHDT; CDR2 reads YNNKEL (reference sequence). V was pared by 2 bases and J by 7 bases, with 7 bases of the junction left unmatched. The CDR3 spans 15 residues. CDR3 protein: CASSQQAGAINEQFF. The CDR3 DNA sequence: TGTGCCAGCAGCCAACAAGCGGGGGCCATAAATGAGCAGTTCTTC.

This clone showed up many times. This sequence joins TRBV7-2 and TRBJ1-5; 7 nucleotides line up with TRBD1. CDR3 size: 15 residues. The junction had 4 bases not matched to a gene; V was cut back by 4 bases and J by 1 base. CDR1 is SGHTA and CDR2 is FQGNSA in the germline V gene. The CDR3 nucleotides read TGTGCCAGCAGCTCAGGGGGAGAAAGCAATCAGCCCCAGCATTTT. Encoded protein: CASSSGGESNQPQHF.

V gene TRBV5-1 combines with J gene TRBJ1-2, with 9 bases fitting TRBD1. Germline CDR1 reads SGHRS; CDR2 reads YFSETQ. The CDR3 is 15 amino acids. The V segment lost 4 bases and the J segment 2 bases; nucleotides outside the gene matches: 6. The CDR3 DNA reads TGCGCCAGCAGCGTATTACAGGGGGCAAACTATGGCTACACCTTC. This translates into CASSVLQGANYGYTF.

The J gene is TRBJ1-2, the V gene TRBV2, with 12 bases identical to TRBD1. The V gene end was trimmed by 5 bases and the J gene end by 7 bases; junction bases not matched to a gene: 8. The CDR3 length is 15 residues. Germline CDR1 reads SNHLY; CDR2 reads FYNNEI. The CDR3 sequence: CASSYTGTGGIGYTF. CDR3 DNA sequence: TGTGCCAGCAGTTACACCGGGACAGGGGGCATTGGCTACACCTTC.

The J gene is TRBJ1-3, the V gene TRBV6-5, with a weak D call TRBD1 (6 bases). The CDR3 sequence is 14 residues long. V was clipped by 6 bases and J by 2 bases, with 11 bases between them. Germline V gene lookup returns CDR1 MNHEY and CDR2 SVGAGI. The CDR3 spells CASRRGDTGNTIYF. Written as DNA, the CDR3 is TGTGCCAGCAGGAGAGGGGACACTGGAAACACCATATATTTT.

The chain has TRBV19 and TRBJ1-2; 7 positions agree with TRBD1. From germline, CDR1 is LNHDA and CDR2 SQIVND (reference sequence). Trimming took 3 bases from V and 7 from J; bases not matched to a gene: 11. There are 15 residues in the CDR3. The CDR3 is CASSIGNRQGGGYTF. CDR3 bases: TGTGCCAGTAGTATCGGAAATAGACAGGGCGGTGGCTACACCTTC. The variable domain in full, with the rest retrieved from reference TRBV19 and TRBJ1-2, is DGGITQSPKYLFRKEGQNVTLSCEQNLNHDAMYWYRQDPGQGLRLIYYSQIVNDFQKGDIAEGYSVSREKKESFPLTVTSAQKNPTAFYLCASSIGNRQGGGYTFGSGTRLTVV.

The chain joins TRBV28 to TRBJ2-1; 10 nucleotides align to TRBD2. The CDR3 extends over 16 amino acids. Germline trimming cut 7 bases from V and 2 bases from J; bases unmatched to any gene: 8. The V gene's germline CDR1 is MDHEN and CDR2 SYDVKM. CDR3 sequence: CASTTPGLATYNEQFF. The CDR3 DNA sequence: TGTGCCAGCACCACACCGGGACTAGCGACCTACAATGAGCAGTTCTTC.

The gene calls are TRBV2 and TRBJ2-2; D gene unclear. Germline-derived CDR1 and CDR2 are SNHLY and FYNNEI. V lost 3 bases, J lost 4 bases, and 15 bases lay in between. This CDR3 is 16 amino acids long. The CDR3 nucleotides read TGTGCCAGCAGTGAGTCCCCTGTTAAGAGCACCGGGGAGCTGTTTTTT. It encodes CASSESPVKSTGELFF.

The CDR3 sequence is CASSPIGGYEQYF. The DNA of the CDR3 is TGTGCCAGCAGCCCGATAGGGGGCTACGAGCAGTACTTC. V is TRBV5-8 and J is TRBJ2-7; D might be TRBD1 (6 bases). The CDR3 has 13 residues. V dropped 4 bases and J dropped 3 bases, with 11 bases sitting between them. Germline CDR1 and CDR2: SGHTS and YDEGEE.

This chain links TRBV29-1 with TRBJ1-1, with a weak D call TRBD1 (6 bases). This CDR3 is built from 13 residues. Germline-derived CDR1 and CDR2 are SQVTM and ANQGSEA. Trimming took 7 bases from V and 0 from J, leaving 12 bases between them. For the CDR3, the DNA is TGCAGCGGAAGGGGGGGACTGAACACTGAAGCTTTCTTT. Its translation is CSGRGGLNTEAFF.

The chain carries TRBV19 and TRBJ1-4, with TRBD1 identical over 11 bases. The junction had 9 bases not matched to a gene; V was cut back by 5 bases and J by 10 bases. Germline V gives CDR1 LNHDA, CDR2 SQIVND (reference sequence). The length of the CDR3 is 15 residues. The CDR3 loop is CASSPGTGGVRKLFF. CDR3 coding DNA: TGTGCCAGTAGTCCCGGGACAGGGGGGGTCCGAAAACTGTTTTTT.

V usage is TRBV9 and J usage is TRBJ1-4, with D possibly TRBD1 on 5 matching bases. Trimming took off 0 bases at V and 6 bases at J, with 12 bases between the two ends. This CDR3 spans 15 amino acids. Germline-derived CDR1 and CDR2 are SGDLS and YYNGEE. The CDR3, as DNA: TGTGCCAGCAGCGTAGGCCCAACCAGGGATGAAAAACTGTTTTTT. Translated: CASSVGPTRDEKLFF. Variable domain in full (rest from reference TRBV9 and TRBJ1-4): DSGVTQTPKHLITATGQRVTLRCSPRSGDLSVYWYQQSLDQGLQFLIQYYNGEERAKGNILERFSAQQFPDLHSELNLSSLELGDSALYFCASSVGPTRDEKLFFGSGTQLSVL.

This clone was found once. This chain uses TRBV3-1 (or the pseudogene TRBV3-2) with TRBJ1-4; D not certain. The CDR3 length is 14 residues. Trimming took off 4 bases at V and 7 bases at J, with 13 bases between the two ends. Germline assignment: CDR1 LGHDT and CDR2 YNNKEL (reference sequence). Here the CDR3 reads CASSPRGGREKLFF. Written as DNA, the CDR3 is TGTGCCAGCAGCCCCAGAGGAGGCCGTGAAAAACTGTTTTTT.

In DNA form, the CDR3 reads TGTGCCAGCAGCTCACGAGACAGGGGGCCTAATTCACCCCTCCACTTT. Amino acid sequence: CASSSRDRGPNSPLHF. The chain uses TRBV11-2 and TRBJ1-6; 10 bases are a match to TRBD1. With 4 bases clipped from V and 6 bases from J, the junction kept 6 bases outside the gene matches. The CDR3 contains 16 residues. Germline CDR1 SGHAT, CDR2 FQNNGV.

The V and J genes are TRBV19 and TRBJ1-1; D is perhaps TRBD1 (6 bases). Trimming removed 2 bases from V and 0 bases from J, with 7 bases in between. The CDR3 is 14 residues long. Looked up from germline, CDR1 is LNHDA and CDR2 is SQIVND (reference sequence). CDR3 coding DNA: TGTGCCAGTAGTATAAGGACAGTGAACACTGAAGCTTTCTTT. This translates into CASSIRTVNTEAFF.

The V gene is TRBV19, the J gene TRBJ1-4; D uncertain. Germline loops: CDR1 LNHDA, CDR2 SQIVND (reference sequence). There are 11 residues in the CDR3. Deletions cut 7 bases from V and 5 bases from J, with 5 bases between. The CDR3 DNA reads TGTGCCAGTACAGGAAATGAAAAACTGTTTTTT. It is translated as CASTGNEKLFF.

The chain carries TRBV5-1 and TRBJ1-2; D might be TRBD1 (5 bases). The CDR3 contains 14 residues. Germline V gene sequence: CDR1 SGHRS, CDR2 YFSETQ. V was clipped by 0 bases and J by 8 bases, with 14 bases between them. The CDR3 DNA is TGCGCCAGCAGCTTGGGGGGCGCTTTTTCCGGCTACACCTTC. It specifies CASSLGGAFSGYTF.

The V call is TRBV14, the J call TRBJ2-2; D ambiguous. This CDR3 comprises 16 residues. The V end lost 0 bases, the J end lost 6 bases, and 14 bases lay between the germline ends. The germline gives CDR1 SGHDN, CDR2 FVKESK. CDR3 amino acids: CASSQDWRPSAGELFF. DNA of the CDR3: TGTGCCAGCAGCCAAGACTGGCGGCCATCCGCCGGGGAGCTGTTTTTT.